This T cell receptor (beta chain) derives from a study of monozygotic twins with cystic fibrosis. Whole-study context: Roughly 3.2 micrograms of fragmented DNA underwent roughly 15 PCR cycles for library preparation.

About this clone itself: What it binds is not known.

Whole-study findings and limits: V usage most resembled the co-twin in 13 of 16 pairs.

Sequenced by immunoSEQ multiplex PCR; TCRdb stores in-frame clones only, minus some. In the table there are 4,000 to 5,500 clones, 96% of which are singletons. The source is a boy between 2 and 10 years old with cystic fibrosis. The sample consisted of blood.

The CDR3 is CASSFRTGKDTEAFF. CDR3 DNA sequence: TGTGCCAGCAGCTTTCGGACAGGGAAGGACACTGAAGCTTTCTTT. The V and J genes are TRBV7-9 and TRBJ1-1; 8 nucleotides agree with TRBD1. There are 15 residues in the CDR3. After removal of 3 bases from V and 3 bases from J, the junction contained 6 bases not matched to a gene. Germline CDR1 and CDR2: SEHNR and FQNEAQ (reference sequence).